This T cell receptor (beta chain) was documented in a study of human T cells and chemical hapten exposure. Study overall: Diphenylcyclopropenone was administered weekly to the scalp of patients throughout the roughly 24-week study. Whole-study results and caveats: Healthy individuals' immune responses may differ from those of donors, who had alopecia.

As regards this clonotype: The antigen remains unidentified.

Described time point: pre-sensitization, week 0. Treatment here: therapeutic diphenylcyclopropenone sensitization with weekly scalp DPC. Each donor was an alopecia patient between 18 and 70 years of age who qualified for DPC. CDR1 SEHNR and CDR2 FQNEAQ come from the germline V gene (reference sequence). CDR3 length equals 16 residues. Trimming removed 3 bases from V and 1 base from J, with 13 bases in between. Each CDR3 protein gets one entry after TCRdb re-called the RACE reads with MiXCR. Here the sample spans around 300,000 distinct CDR3 sequences, roughly 7.4% being singletons. This chain joins TRBV7-9 and TRBJ2-4; D gene unclear. Sequencing was performed on whole blood, taken in connection with sensitization to the hapten diphenylcyclopropenone (DPC). This TCR came from a man in his late teens or twenties with alopecia areata. Some clones in this sample may be carry-over from other donors' samples. CDR3 in amino acids: CASSFEGIVAKNIQYF. The CDR3 nucleotides are TGTGCCAGCAGCTTCGAAGGGATTGTGGCCAAAAACATTCAGTACTTC.